This T cell receptor (beta chain) was documented in a study of T cell responses to AZD1222 COVID-19 vaccine. The V segment lost 5 bases and the J segment 5 bases; nucleotides outside the gene matches: 7. This CDR3 comprises 15 residues. Germline CDR1 MNHEY, CDR2 SMNVEV (reference sequence). General observations from the study: Seropositive status at baseline applied to only five to seven AZD1222 recipients. Donors were largely white British and mainly female; clonal diversity was possibly underestimated.

Assay: immunoSEQ multiplex PCR; the TCRdb copy retains only in-frame clones and omits some. The sample records 130,000 to 150,000 clones, about 90% being singletons. As to this clone: The antigen remains undetermined.

This material consisted of peripheral blood, taken on day 0 of AZD1222 vaccination. This sequence originates from an adult in good health. The chain combines TRBV27 with TRBJ1-5, with TRBD1 identical over 9 bases. The CDR3 sequence: CASSTRQGEHQPQHF. CDR3 in DNA: TGTGCCAGCAGTACTCGACAGGGGGAGCATCAGCCCCAGCATTTT.